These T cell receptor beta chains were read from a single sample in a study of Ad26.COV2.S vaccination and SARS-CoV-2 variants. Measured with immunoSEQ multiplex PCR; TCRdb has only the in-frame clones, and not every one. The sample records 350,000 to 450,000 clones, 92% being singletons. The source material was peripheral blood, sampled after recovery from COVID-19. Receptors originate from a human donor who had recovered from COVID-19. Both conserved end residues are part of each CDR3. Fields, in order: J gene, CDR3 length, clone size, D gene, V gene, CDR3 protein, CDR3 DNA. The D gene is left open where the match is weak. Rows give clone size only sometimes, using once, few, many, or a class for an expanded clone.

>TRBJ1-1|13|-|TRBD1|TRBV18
CASSLGTDTEAFF
TGTGCCAGCTCCCTCGGGACAGACACTGAAGCTTTCTTT
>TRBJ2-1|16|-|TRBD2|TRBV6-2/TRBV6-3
CASSYGGAGGKNEQFF
TGTGCCAGCAGTTACGGGGGAGCGGGGGGAAAAAATGAGCAGTTCTTC
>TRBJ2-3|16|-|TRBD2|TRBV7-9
CASSLGLAGYADTQYF
TGTGCCAGCAGCTTAGGGCTAGCGGGGTACGCAGATACGCAGTATTTT
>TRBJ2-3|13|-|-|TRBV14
CASSRSSPDTQYF
TGTGCCAGCAGCCGATCTAGCCCAGATACGCAGTATTTT
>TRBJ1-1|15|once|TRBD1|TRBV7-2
CASSNRGPGDTEAFF
TGTGCCAGCAGCAACAGGGGGCCGGGCGACACTGAAGCTTTCTTT
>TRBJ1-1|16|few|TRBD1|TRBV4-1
CASSQKLEDRGNEAFF
TGCGCCAGCAGCCAAAAACTTGAGGACAGGGGAAATGAAGCTTTCTTT
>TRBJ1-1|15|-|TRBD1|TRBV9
CASSPQAGGFTEAFF
TGTGCCAGCAGCCCCCAAGCAGGGGGCTTCACTGAAGCTTTCTTT
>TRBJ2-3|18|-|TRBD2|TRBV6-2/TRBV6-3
CASSYSIASGGPTDTQYF
TGTGCCAGCAGTTACTCGATAGCTAGCGGGGGGCCCACAGATACGCAGTATTTT
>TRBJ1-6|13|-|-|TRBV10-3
CAIKSTGNSPLHF
TGTGCCATCAAAAGTACCGGTAATTCACCCCTCCACTTT
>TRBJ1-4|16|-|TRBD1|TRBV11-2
CASSLRDSLRQEKLFF
TGTGCCAGCAGCCTCCGGGACAGCTTACGGCAGGAAAAACTGTTTTTT
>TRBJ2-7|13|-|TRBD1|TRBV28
CASRRDRGHEQYF
TGTGCCAGCAGGAGGGACAGGGGCCACGAGCAGTACTTC
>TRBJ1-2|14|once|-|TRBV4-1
CASSQDGSHYGYTF
TGCGCCAGCAGCCAAGATGGCAGCCACTATGGCTACACCTTC
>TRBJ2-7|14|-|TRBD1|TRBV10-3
CAISPTGRNYEQYF
TGTGCCATCAGCCCGACAGGGAGAAACTACGAGCAGTACTTC
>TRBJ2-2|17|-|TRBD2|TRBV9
CASSDQRTSGNTGELFF
TGTGCCAGCAGCGACCAGCGGACTAGCGGTAACACCGGGGAGCTGTTTTTT
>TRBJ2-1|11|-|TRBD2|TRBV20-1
CSAPRGDEQFF
TGCAGTGCACCCCGGGGGGATGAGCAGTTCTTC
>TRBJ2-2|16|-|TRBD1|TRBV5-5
CASREGTGTNTGELFF
TGTGCCAGCAGGGAGGGGACAGGGACGAACACCGGGGAGCTGTTTTTT
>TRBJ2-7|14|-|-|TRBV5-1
CASSLGGGQGEQYF
TGCGCCAGCAGCTTGGGTGGTGGGCAAGGTGAGCAGTACTTC